Each of the 21 T cell receptor beta chains below was sequenced from the same sample in a study of molecular identifiers for immune sequencing clone quantification. TCRdb reprocessed the PCR reads via MiXCR and lists one record per CDR3 protein. The top ten clones hold approximately 0.89% of a sample with tens of thousands of distinct CDR3 sequences, approximately 24% of them seen once. The sequencing input was naive CD8+ T cells from blood, with Jurkat cell RNA spiked in. Subset in this sample: FACS-sorted CD8+CD4-CCR7+CD45RA+ naive T cells. The receptor set was obtained from a human donor in good health. Some libraries in this study had Jurkat cell RNA spiked in.

This clonotype was recorded many times. The rearrangement links TRBV11-2 to TRBJ2-3; the match to TRBD1 covers 12 bases. Trimming removed 5 bases from V and 4 bases from J; junction bases left unmatched: 7. Germline V CDR1 and CDR2: SGHAT, FQNNGV. This CDR3 has 16 amino acids. The CDR3, as DNA: TGTGCCAGCAGCGGGAACCGGGACAGGGGGCCAGATACGCAGTATTTT. This codes for CASSGNRDRGPDTQYF.

In regard to this clonotype: Mismatch with germline at one junction end may stem from a read error. CDR3 nucleotide sequence: TGCGCCCGCAGCCCGCCCCGGGGCACCGCCTACGAGCAGTACTTC. It translates to CARSPPRGTAYEQYF. V is TRBV4-1 and J is TRBJ2-7, with D perhaps matching TRBD1 or TRBD2 (5 bases each). Germline V CDR1 and CDR2: MGHRA, YSYEKL. This CDR3 is built from 15 residues.

To note about this clonotype: It may be a read error: a sequence one base away is much more abundant. The chain employs TRBV28 and TRBJ1-1; D not certain. Germline lookup yields CDR1 MDHEN and CDR2 SYDVKM. The CDR3 spans 14 residues. The CDR3 coding sequence is TGTGCCAGCAGTTGGCGAGGGAGGAACCCTGAAGCTTTCTTT. As protein: CASSWRGRNPEAFF.

The sample holds one count of this clonotype. V usage is TRBV3-1 and J usage is TRBJ1-1; D not certain. This CDR3 region has 13 residues. Germline CDR1 and CDR2: LGHDT and YNNKEL (reference sequence). CDR3 DNA: TGTGTTAGCAGCGCCCTCGGGAACACTGAAGCTTTCTTT. It codes for CVSSALGNTEAFF.

The chain combines TRBV7-9 with TRBJ2-7; no reliable D call. Germline CDR1 and CDR2: SEHNR and FQNEAQ (reference sequence). This CDR3 has 12 amino acids. Trimming cost V 4 bases and J 3 bases, with 7 bases left between them. The CDR3 nucleotides read TGTGCCAGCAGCTCAAAACTCTACGAGCAGTACTTC. This encodes CASSSKLYEQYF.

This clonotype showed up many times. V is TRBV11-2 and J is TRBJ2-3; D might be TRBD1 (5 bases). Germline CDR1 is SGHAT and CDR2 is FQNNGV. The CDR3 totals 16 residues. V lost 0 bases, J lost 4 bases, and 14 bases lay in between. Here the CDR3 reads CASSLEDSAASDTQYF. CDR3 nucleotide sequence: TGTGCCAGCAGCTTAGAAGACAGTGCTGCCTCAGATACGCAGTATTTT.

This clonotype was observed a single time. Since a much larger clone is just one base distant, this may be a read error. This CDR3 fails to terminate in the conserved phenylalanine or tryptophan, so it likely reflects a read error. The V gene is TRBV7-9, the J gene TRBJ2-3, with TRBD1 matching 7 bases. CDR3 length equals 17 residues. The germline V gene encodes CDR1 SEHNR and CDR2 FQNEAQ (reference sequence). V was pared by 4 bases and J by 2 bases, with 12 bases of the junction left unmatched. The CDR3 DNA is TGTGCCAGCAGCTCGGCCGCCGGGACAGCCCTCACAGATACGCAGTATCTT. Translating it yields CASSSAAGTALTDTQYL.

About this clonotype: The germline gene is not matched at one end of the junction; a read error may be the cause. This rearrangement joins TRBV6-2 or TRBV6-3 to TRBJ2-1; 11 positions agree with TRBD2. The CDR3 has 14 residues. The germline V gene encodes CDR1 MNHEY and CDR2 SVGEGT. This CDR3 is CASSSLAGANGQFF. Written as DNA, the CDR3 is TGTGCCAGCAGTTCACTAGCGGGAGCGAATGGGCAGTTCTTC.

This clonotype was counted ten times or more. CDR3 in amino acids: CASSIGQAYNEQFF. The CDR3 nucleotides read TGTGCCAGCAGTATAGGACAGGCCTACAATGAGCAGTTCTTC. The gene calls are TRBV5-6 and TRBJ2-1; 7 bases align to TRBD1. V gave up 5 bases and J gave up 2 bases; unmatched junction bases: 4. CDR3 size: 14 residues. Germline V lookup: CDR1 SGHDT, CDR2 YYEEEE. The variable domain in full, completed from reference TRBV5-6 and TRBJ2-1, reads DAGVTQSPTHLIKTRGQQVTLRCSPKSGHDTVSWYQQALGQGPQFIFQYYEEEERQRGNFPDRFSGHQFPNYSSELNVNALLLGDSALYLCASSIGQAYNEQFFGPGTRLTVL.

Ten or more counts support this clonotype. The V gene is TRBV6-2 or TRBV6-3, the J gene TRBJ2-3; D remains unclear. Germline V lookup: CDR1 MNHEY, CDR2 SVGEGT. Trimming removed 5 bases from V and 5 bases from J, with 8 bases in between. The CDR3 totals 12 residues. CDR3 amino acids: CASSQDEDTQYF. CDR3 in DNA: TGTGCCAGCAGTCAGGACGAAGATACGCAGTATTTT.

This clonotype was seen at least ten times. The CDR3 here is CASSTGGLSTDTQYF. The DNA for the CDR3 is TGTGCCAGCAGTACAGGGGGCCTTTCCACAGATACGCAGTATTTT. The rearrangement uses TRBV6-2 or TRBV6-3 and TRBJ2-3, with 9 bases lining up with TRBD1. The germline V gene encodes CDR1 MNHEY and CDR2 SVGEGT. This CDR3 is 15 amino acids long. J lost 2 bases, V lost 5 bases, and 5 bases had no gene match.

This clonotype was found many times. The genes are TRBV5-6 and TRBJ2-4; TRBD1 agrees at 9 bases. The CDR3 covers 16 residues. Trimming cost V 4 bases and J 3 bases; bases outside gene matches: 8. From germline, CDR1 is SGHDT and CDR2 YYEEEE. CDR3 DNA: TGTGCCAGCAGCCAATTACAGGGGGCGGACAAAAACATTCAGTACTTC. It yields the protein CASSQLQGADKNIQYF.

Notes on this clonotype: A much larger clone lies a single base off, so this may be a read error. This rearrangement joins TRBV6-2 or TRBV6-3 to TRBJ2-7; weak D call: TRBD2 (6 bases). The germline gives CDR1 MNHEY, CDR2 SVGEGT. V gave up 6 bases and J gave up 9 bases, with 12 bases separating them. CDR3 length equals 11 residues. The CDR3 reads CASRTPGVQYF. DNA of the CDR3: TGTGCCAGCAGGACTCCGGGGGTGCAGTACTTC.

As concerns this clonotype: One junction end disagrees with the germline gene, perhaps due to a read error. The J gene is TRBJ2-2, the V gene TRBV7-9; no firm D call. Germline CDR1 SEHNR, CDR2 FQNEAQ (reference sequence). The CDR3 extends over 13 amino acids. The DNA of the CDR3 is TGTGCCAGCAGCCCACCGAACCCCGGGGAGCTGTTTTTT. As protein: CASSPPNPGELFF.

About this clonotype: One base away lies a much larger clone, so this may be a sequencing read error. The rearrangement links TRBV28 to TRBJ2-2; 9 nucleotides align to TRBD1. The CDR3 length is 16 residues. Germline CDR1 reads MDHEN; CDR2 reads SYDVKM. The CDR3 spells CASSFVTGGFTGELCF. Here the CDR3 DNA reads TGTGCCAGCAGTTTCGTAACAGGGGGCTTCACCGGGGAGCTGTGTTTT.

As to this clonotype: Germline is not matched at one junction end, which may reflect a read error. Here the CDR3 DNA reads TGTGCCAGCAGTGATCCAGGCACTCCCCCCGGGGCGCTGTTTTTT. Translation gives CASSDPGTPPGALFF. V is TRBV25-1 and J is TRBJ2-2; either TRBD1 or TRBD2 may fit D (5 bases each). Germline lookup yields CDR1 MGHDK and CDR2 SYGVNS. The CDR3 is 15 amino acids.

This clonotype was counted a few times. A single base separates this from a much larger clone, so it may be a read error. This sequence joins TRBV30 and TRBJ2-7; the D is unclear. CDR3 length equals 12 residues. CDR1 is GTSNPN, CDR2 SVGIG, per germline (reference sequence). The CDR3 protein is CASSVGLYEQYF. CDR3 nucleotides: TGTGCCTCGAGTGTAGGTCTCTACGAGCAGTACTTC.

V gene TRBV30 combines with J gene TRBJ2-1; no clear D. The CDR3 has 12 residues. V was trimmed by 2 bases and J by 10 bases, leaving 12 bases between them. Germline V lookup: CDR1 GTSNPN, CDR2 SVGIG (reference sequence). CDR3 sequence: CAWSRVMSEQFF. The CDR3 nucleotides read TGTGCCTGGAGTCGGGTGATGTCCGAGCAGTTCTTC.

The rearrangement links TRBV7-9 to TRBJ2-7; D is unclear. Germline loops: CDR1 SEHNR, CDR2 FQNEAQ (reference sequence). V lost 8 bases to trimming and J lost 0 bases, with 8 bases between them. CDR3 length equals 12 residues. The CDR3 spells CASEENSYEQYF. The CDR3 DNA sequence: TGTGCCAGCGAGGAGAACTCCTACGAGCAGTACTTC.

This clonotype was observed at least ten times. The chain is built from TRBV7-2 and TRBJ2-5; the D is unclear. The V and J ends lost 7 bases and 6 bases respectively, with 15 bases between them. This CDR3 has 13 residues. Germline assignment: CDR1 SGHTA and CDR2 FQGNSA. The CDR3 DNA reads TGTGCCAGCACCCTTGACCACCCACAGACCCAGTACTTC. This gives the protein CASTLDHPQTQYF.

This clonotype has ten or more counts. The chain recombines TRBV12-3 or TRBV12-4 with TRBJ2-3; 9 positions match TRBD2. The CDR3 is made up of 15 amino acids. The junction had 4 bases not matched to a gene; V was cut back by 6 bases and J by 0 bases. The CDR3 coding sequence is TGTGCCAGCAGCCCGGGACTAGCTAGCACAGATACGCAGTATTTT. It is translated as CASSPGLASTDTQYF.